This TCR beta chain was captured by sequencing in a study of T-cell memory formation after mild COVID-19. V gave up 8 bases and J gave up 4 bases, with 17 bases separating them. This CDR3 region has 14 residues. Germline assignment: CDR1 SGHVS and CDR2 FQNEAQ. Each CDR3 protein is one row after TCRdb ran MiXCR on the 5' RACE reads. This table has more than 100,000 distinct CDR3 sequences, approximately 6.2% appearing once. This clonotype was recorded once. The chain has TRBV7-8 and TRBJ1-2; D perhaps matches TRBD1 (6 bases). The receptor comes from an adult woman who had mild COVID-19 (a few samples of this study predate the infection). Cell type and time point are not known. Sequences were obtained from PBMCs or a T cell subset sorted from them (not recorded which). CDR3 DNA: TGTGCCAGCCTCGCCCCCAGGGGCTCCTATGGCTACACCTTC. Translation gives CASLAPRGSYGYTF.